The clone carrying this T cell receptor (beta chain) was seen a few times. The antigen remains undetermined. The sequence runs out 3 residues before the end of the CDR3; the remainder is reconstructed from the germline J gene. The data were taken from a study of T cell clonality in common variable immunodeficiency. Findings and caveats of the study: Reportedly, TCR beta sequences from common variable immunodeficiency showed fewer deletions and N-nucleotide insertions. CVID subjects had higher TCRbeta clonality than healthy controls, most marked in about a third.

The CDR3 has 15 amino acids. V dropped 6 bases and J dropped 4; count of bases not matched to a gene: 5. The germline gives CDR1 SNHLY, CDR2 FYNNEI. Generated by immunoSEQ multiplex PCR, the TCRdb table keeps only in-frame clones and is missing some. This record lists 15,000 to 20,000 clones, none seen once only, and the top ten clones contain roughly 7.2%. Heparinized whole blood, roughly 5 to 8.5 ml, came from each donor. This receptor was identified in a human donor with common variable immunodeficiency. Sample: peripheral blood mononuclear cells. The V gene is TRBV2, the J gene TRBJ2-1, with 11 positions matching TRBD2. The sequenced CDR3 bases are TGTGCCAGCAGGAGGACTAGCGGGCCTTACAATGAG. It encodes CASRRTSGPYNE. In full, the CDR3 reads CASRRTSGPYNEQFF.